The next 17 T cell receptor beta chains were all read from a single sample in a study of cytomegalovirus exposure and HLA in healthy donors. The assay was immunoSEQ multiplex PCR, and TCRdb's table has in-frame clones only and misses some. The table includes approximately 160,000 clones, roughly nine tenths detected once. The sequenced sample was PBMCs. The receptors derive from a woman under 30 in good health and CMV-seropositive.

The V and J genes are TRBV12-5 and TRBJ2-7, with 8 positions matching TRBD1. The CDR3 totals 15 residues. J gave up 3 bases and V 1 base, and 5 bases lay outside the gene matches. Germline CDR1 and CDR2: LGHNT and FRNRAP. CDR3 DNA: TGTGCTAGTGGTTTGGGGACAGGGTGGGACTACGAGCAGTACTTC. This translates into CASGLGTGWDYEQYF.

The genes are TRBV5-6 and TRBJ2-2, with 7 bases matching TRBD1. From germline, CDR1 is SGHDT and CDR2 YYEEEE. The CDR3 is 18 amino acids. V shed 2 bases, J shed 7 bases, and the junction held 17 bases outside the gene matches. The CDR3 DNA is TGTGCCAGCAGCTTCGGCCCCCGGGACAGACTGACGGGCGGGGAGCTGTTTTTT. This translates into CASSFGPRDRLTGGELFF.

The chain employs TRBV6-5 and TRBJ2-7, with D possibly TRBD2 on 5 matching bases. Germline V gene data show CDR1 as MNHEY and CDR2 as SVGAGI. The CDR3 is 13 amino acids. The V and J ends lost 8 bases and 3 bases respectively, with 14 bases between them. The CDR3 region is CASPREKDYEQYF. The CDR3 nucleotides read TGTGCCAGCCCAAGGGAGAAGGACTACGAGCAGTACTTC.

The V call is TRBV11-3, the J call TRBJ2-6, with D unresolved. Germline CDR1 and CDR2: SGHNT and YENEEA. This CDR3 is built from 15 residues. Trimming took 0 bases from V and 2 from J, leaving 5 bases between them. The CDR3 nucleotides read TGTGCCAGCAGCTTAGAACAGACTGGGGCCAACGTCCTGACTTTC. The encoded protein is CASSLEQTGANVLTF.

This chain connects TRBV27 to TRBJ2-3; D possibly corresponds to TRBD2 (6 bases). Germline assignment: CDR1 MNHEY and CDR2 SMNVEV (reference sequence). V was shortened by 6 bases and J by 3 bases, with 13 bases between the two germline ends. The length of the CDR3 is 14 residues. The CDR3 DNA reads TGTGCCAGCAGAACACGGACTAATACAGATACGCAGTATTTT. As protein: CASRTRTNTDTQYF.

The chain uses TRBV10-3 and TRBJ2-1; TRBD1 matches 9 bases. The CDR3 length is 15 residues. CDR1 and CDR2 (germline): ENHRY, SYGVKD. V trimming: 3 bases; J trimming: 3 bases; junction bases outside the gene matches: 3. The CDR3 bases are TGTGCCATCAGTGAATCGGACAGGGGCTACAATGAGCAGTTCTTC. Amino acid sequence: CAISESDRGYNEQFF.

The DNA for the CDR3 is TGCGCCAGCAGCACGGCAGGGGGGAACTCTGGGGCCAACGTCCTGACTTTC. Protein sequence: CASSTAGGNSGANVLTF. The chain recombines TRBV5-1 with TRBJ2-6, with D perhaps TRBD1 (7 bases). The CDR3 loop spans 17 amino acids. Germline lookup yields CDR1 SGHRS and CDR2 YFSETQ. V lost 4 bases and J 0 bases, leaving 14 bases between the germline ends.

The chain is built from TRBV2 and TRBJ1-4, with D unclear. Germline V gene data show CDR1 as SNHLY and CDR2 as FYNNEI. There are 14 residues in the CDR3. Trimming left V 2 bases short and J 10 bases short, with 14 bases between. This chain's CDR3 is CASSESTAAGKLFF. In DNA form, the CDR3 reads TGTGCCAGCAGTGAATCCACAGCCGCCGGAAAACTGTTTTTT.

The chain uses TRBV15 and TRBJ2-7; weak D call: TRBD1 (6 bases). The germline V gene encodes CDR1 LNHNV and CDR2 YYDKDF (reference sequence). Deletions cut 9 bases from V and 2 bases from J, with 14 bases between. The CDR3 consists of 13 residues. The CDR3 loop is CATGRDTAYEQYF. The DNA of the CDR3 is TGTGCCACGGGCCGGGACACAGCCTACGAGCAGTACTTC. Full variable domain (outside the CDR3, taken from reference TRBV15 and TRBJ2-7): DAMVIQNPRYQVTQFGKPVTLSCSQTLNHNVMYWYQQKSSQAPKLLFHYYDKDFNNEADTPDNFQSRRPNTSFCFLDIRSPGLGDTAMYLCATGRDTAYEQYFGPGTRLTVT.

The rearrangement joins TRBV27 to TRBJ2-1; a possible D gene is TRBD2 (6 bases). This CDR3 is 17 amino acids long. Germline loops: CDR1 MNHEY, CDR2 SMNVEV (reference sequence). Trimming pared 3 bases from V and 0 bases from J, leaving 15 bases between. CDR3 in amino acids: CASSFRHLSGSYNEQFF. The DNA for the CDR3 is TGTGCCAGCAGTTTTCGCCACCTTAGCGGCTCCTACAATGAGCAGTTCTTC.

The CDR3 protein is CAISGFGQGNTDTQYF. As DNA, the CDR3 is TGTGCCATCAGTGGTTTTGGACAGGGGAACACAGATACGCAGTATTTT. The chain uses TRBV10-3 and TRBJ2-3, with 9 bases that match TRBD1. The CDR3 spans 16 residues. The ends lost 4 bases at V and 2 bases at J; junction bases unmatched: 7. The V gene's germline CDR1 is ENHRY and CDR2 SYGVKD.

This chain joins TRBV4-3 and TRBJ2-7, with 9 bases that match TRBD2. Germline V gene data show CDR1 as LGHNA and CDR2 as YSLEER. J gave up 2 bases and V 1 base, and 6 bases lay outside the gene matches. The CDR3 extends over 16 amino acids. The CDR3 is CASSQGLAGQTYEQYF. In DNA, the CDR3 is TGCGCCAGCAGCCAAGGGCTAGCGGGACAAACCTACGAGCAGTACTTC.

V is TRBV10-3 and J is TRBJ1-1, with TRBD1 as a possible D gene (5 bases). The V end was cut by 4 bases, the J end by 6 bases, with 18 bases between. The CDR3 spans 15 residues. The germline CDR1 and CDR2 sequences are ENHRY and SYGVKD. CDR3 in amino acids: CAISGEDGGGSEAFF. DNA of the CDR3: TGTGCCATCAGTGGCGAGGATGGGGGAGGCTCTGAAGCTTTCTTT.

The chain couples TRBV15 to TRBJ1-1; TRBD1 might be the D (5 bases). Germline V lookup: CDR1 LNHNV, CDR2 YYDKDF (reference sequence). The V end lost 1 base, the J end lost 6 bases, and 18 bases lay between the germline ends. The CDR3 loop spans 16 amino acids. This chain's CDR3 is CATSRVSRQWGSEAFF. The CDR3 bases are TGTGCCACCAGCAGAGTGAGTCGGCAGTGGGGCTCTGAAGCTTTCTTT.

The chain recombines TRBV19 with TRBJ2-7, with D uncertain. The germline gives CDR1 LNHDA, CDR2 SQIVND (reference sequence). Trimming stripped 2 bases from V and 11 bases from J, with 19 bases between. The CDR3 has 14 residues. The CDR3 DNA reads as TGTGCCAGTAGTATAAACGCCGAGATATCTACGGAGTACTTC. As protein: CASSINAEISTEYF.

The gene calls are TRBV7-3 and TRBJ2-1; the match to TRBD1 covers 9 bases. The junction had 11 bases not matched to a gene; V was cut back by 4 bases and J by 7 bases. The CDR3 extends over 16 amino acids. CDR1 and CDR2 (germline): SGHTA, FQGTGA. DNA for the CDR3: TGTGCCAGCAGCTCTGCGCCCGCGGGACAGGGAAATGAGCAGTTCTTC. Translation: CASSSAPAGQGNEQFF.

The rearrangement links TRBV4-1 to TRBJ2-5; weak D call: TRBD1 (5 bases). Trimming cost V 4 bases and J 4 bases, with 13 bases left between them. Germline V CDR1 and CDR2: MGHRA, YSYEKL. CDR3 size: 14 residues. The CDR3: CASSPVPGPETQYF. CDR3 DNA: TGCGCCAGCAGCCCCGTTCCAGGGCCAGAGACCCAGTACTTC.